This T cell receptor (beta chain) is from a study of early T cells in non-severe SARS-CoV-2 infection. In the study overall: The input, bulk RNA from unsorted whole blood, was sequenced, and chains were unpaired. Findings of the study overall: CD4 and private specificities were missed by VDJdb matching, which favored anti-spike CD8 responses.

Attachment of unique molecular identifiers to individual cDNA molecules was performed. TCRdb reprocessed the 5' RACE reads via MiXCR and lists one record per CDR3 protein. Of tens of thousands of distinct CDR3 sequences listed, 5.7% were seen once; the top ten hold about 14%. This CDR3 is 13 amino acids long. Germline-derived CDR1 and CDR2 are KGHSH and LQKENI. Trimming cost V 8 bases and J 3 bases, with 12 bases left between them. In its sample, this clonotype was seen many times. Its target is not known. The genes are TRBV18 and TRBJ2-3, with D possibly TRBD2 on 6 matching bases. This TCR was recovered from an adult who was a healthcare worker with PCR-confirmed SARS-CoV-2 infection or an uninfected control (not recorded which). This specimen was whole blood, taken at baseline. CDR3 residues: CASEMAGTDTQYF. For the CDR3, the DNA is TGTGCCAGCGAAATGGCGGGGACAGATACGCAGTATTTT.